One and the same sample provided the 23 T cell receptor beta chains below, sequenced in a study of shared clonotypes between healthy human individuals. Generated by immunoSEQ multiplex PCR, the TCRdb table keeps only in-frame clones and is missing some. The sample has about 1.1 million clones, approximately 80% seen once; the top ten hold more than 0.85%. Input material: memory CD4+ T cells from PBMCs. Specified subset: CD45RA-negative fraction. These receptor sequences come from a man aged 18 to 30 in good health. Some clones in this sample may be carry-over from other donors' samples.

In its sample, this clone was seen a few times. The chain employs TRBV7-2 and TRBJ1-1; D not resolved. V was pared by 7 bases and J by 3 bases, with 6 bases between. This CDR3 has 11 residues. Germline loops: CDR1 SGHTA, CDR2 FQGNSA. The CDR3 reads CASIYHTEAFF. DNA of the CDR3: TGTGCCAGCATTTATCACACTGAAGCTTTCTTT. Combining the CDR3 with reference TRBV7-2 and TRBJ1-1 gives the whole variable domain GAGVSQSPSNKVTEKGKDVELRCDPISGHTALYWYRQSLGQGLEFLIYFQGNSAPDKSGLPSDRFSAERTGGSVSTLTIQRTQQEDSAVYLCASIYHTEAFFGQGTRLTVV.

This clone was counted once. The rearrangement joins TRBV5-5 to TRBJ1-1; maybe TRBD1 (6 bases). The length of the CDR3 is 14 residues. V was shortened by 4 bases and J by 4 bases, with 14 bases between the two germline ends. Germline assignment: CDR1 SGHKS and CDR2 YYEKEE (reference sequence). CDR3 DNA: TGTGCCAGCAGCCCACAGGGAAGGTTCACTGAAGCTTTCTTT. It yields the protein CASSPQGRFTEAFF.

This clone was picked up a small number of times. The chain carries TRBV10-3 and TRBJ1-5, with D possibly TRBD1 on 5 matching bases. This CDR3 is 13 amino acids long. Trimming left V 7 bases short and J 6 bases short, with 13 bases between. Per germline, CDR1 ENHRY and CDR2 SYGVKD. The DNA of the CDR3 is TGTGCCATCACGGGGGAACGGAGTCAGCCCCAGCATTTT. This codes for CAITGERSQPQHF.

A remark on this clone: A much larger clone lies one base from this, so it may be a read error. The CDR3 protein is CASSLINEQFF. The CDR3 DNA reads TGTGCCAGCAGCTTAATCAATGAGCAGTTCTTC. V is TRBV7-9 and J is TRBJ2-1; unclear D gene. Germline V gene lookup returns CDR1 SEHNR and CDR2 FQNEAQ (reference sequence). V dropped 2 bases and J dropped 6 bases, with 2 bases sitting between them. The CDR3 extends over 11 amino acids.

Note on this clone: The same CDR3 also results from other DNA sequences found in this sample. The chain joins TRBV5-6 to TRBJ1-3, with D hard to call. V lost 2 bases and J 2 bases, leaving 8 bases between the germline ends. Looked up from germline, CDR1 is SGHDT and CDR2 is YYEEEE. The CDR3 contains 14 residues. The CDR3, as DNA: TGTGCCAGCAGCTTAGGGCTGACTGGAAACACCATATATTTT. Translation gives CASSLGLTGNTIYF.

The chain employs TRBV18 and TRBJ1-1, with 9 bases that match TRBD1. Looked up from germline, CDR1 is KGHSH and CDR2 is LQKENI. This CDR3 is 15 amino acids long. The trim removed 5 bases at V and 0 bases at J, leaving 4 bases unmatched. The CDR3 loop is CASSVQGALNTEAFF. As DNA, the CDR3 is TGTGCCAGCTCAGTACAGGGGGCCCTGAACACTGAAGCTTTCTTT.

The chain employs TRBV6-6 and TRBJ1-4, with no clear D. Germline CDR1 reads MNHNY; CDR2 reads SVGAGI (reference sequence). The CDR3 length is 14 residues. Trimming left V 9 bases short and J 0 bases short, with 11 bases between. This CDR3 is CASFYGATNEKLFF. The CDR3 region has the DNA TGTGCCAGTTTTTATGGTGCAACTAATGAAAAACTGTTTTTT.

The chain is built from TRBV28 and TRBJ2-2, with D possibly matching TRBD2 (6 bases). CDR1 MDHEN and CDR2 SYDVKM come from the germline V gene. The V gene lost 6 bases and the J gene lost 1 base, with 12 bases spanning the gap. This CDR3 is built from 15 residues. The CDR3 reads CASSAWGGNTGELFF. In DNA form, the CDR3 reads TGTGCCAGCAGCGCGTGGGGAGGGAACACCGGGGAGCTGTTTTTT.

The rearrangement uses TRBV7-2 and TRBJ2-6; 7 bases fit TRBD1. Germline V CDR1 and CDR2: SGHTA, FQGNSA. The J segment lost 2 bases and the V segment lost 4 bases, leaving 5 bases of the junction unmatched. This CDR3 region has 16 residues. CDR3 sequence (DNA): TGTGCCAGCAGCTGGGGGACAGCGGCTGGGGCCAACGTCCTGACTTTC. This encodes CASSWGTAAGANVLTF. Together with reference TRBV7-2 and TRBJ2-6, the CDR3 gives the full variable domain: GAGVSQSPSNKVTEKGKDVELRCDPISGHTALYWYRQSLGQGLEFLIYFQGNSAPDKSGLPSDRFSAERTGGSVSTLTIQRTQQEDSAVYLCASSWGTAAGANVLTFGAGSRLTVL.

This chain joins TRBV14 and TRBJ2-5; D is perhaps TRBD2 (6 bases). Germline V gene sequence: CDR1 SGHDN, CDR2 FVKESK. The CDR3 extends over 16 amino acids. Deletions cut 1 base from V and 0 bases from J, with 12 bases between. The CDR3 sequence: CASSQVGGLYQETQYF. The CDR3, as DNA: TGTGCCAGCAGCCAAGTGGGGGGATTGTACCAAGAGACCCAGTACTTC.

The chain recombines TRBV5-4 with TRBJ2-7, with 13 nucleotides matching TRBD2. V lost 4 bases, J lost 5 bases, and 15 bases stayed unmatched. Per the germline V gene, CDR1 is SGHNT and CDR2 is YYREEE (reference sequence). This CDR3 has 18 amino acids. The CDR3 protein is CASSPKTSGRHLLHEQYF. CDR3 nucleotide sequence: TGTGCCAGCAGCCCCAAGACTAGCGGGAGGCACCTCCTACACGAGCAGTACTTC.

The genes are TRBV14 and TRBJ2-7; D possibly matches TRBD1 or TRBD2 (5 bases each). CDR1 and CDR2 from the germline V gene are SGHDN and FVKESK. The V and J ends lost 4 bases and 3 bases respectively, with 19 bases between them. This CDR3 contains 16 residues. The CDR3 DNA reads TGTGCCAGCAGCCCGTCTACCTCGGGACGGAACTACGAGCAGTACTTC. This gives the protein CASSPSTSGRNYEQYF.

The CDR3 region is CASSEGGRQGSFQETQYF. In DNA, the CDR3 is TGTGCCAGCAGTGAAGGCGGGCGACAGGGGTCCTTTCAAGAGACCCAGTACTTC. The genes are TRBV2 and TRBJ2-5; TRBD1 matches 8 bases. CDR3 length equals 18 residues. The V segment lost 1 base and the J segment 2 bases; nucleotides outside the gene matches: 12. CDR1 and CDR2 (germline): SNHLY, FYNNEI.

The CDR3 reads CASSYANEGEKQFF. CDR3 sequence (DNA): TGTGCCAGCAGTTACGCAAACGAGGGGGAAAAGCAGTTCTTC. The chain couples TRBV6-5 to TRBJ2-1; weak D call: TRBD1 (6 bases). V was cut by 2 bases and J by 11 bases, with 16 bases left in between. CDR1 MNHEY and CDR2 SVGAGI come from the germline V gene. This CDR3 comprises 14 residues.

The V call is TRBV10-3, the J call TRBJ2-2, with 7 bases that match TRBD1. This CDR3 is built from 14 residues. Losses at the gene ends were 7 bases for V and 0 bases for J; bases not matched to a gene: 2. Germline CDR1 ENHRY, CDR2 SYGVKD. In DNA form, the CDR3 reads TGTGCCATCACTGGACAGGCGAACACCGGGGAGCTGTTTTTT. Translated, it gives CAITGQANTGELFF.

The V and J genes are TRBV5-8 and TRBJ2-2; perhaps TRBD2 as D (6 bases). In germline, CDR1 is SGHTS, CDR2 YDEGEE. The CDR3 totals 17 residues. V was cut by 0 bases and J by 5 bases, with 17 bases left in between. The CDR3 is CASSLGVRELVTGELFF. The CDR3 nucleotides read TGTGCCAGCAGCTTGGGGGTTCGGGAGCTGGTTACCGGGGAGCTGTTTTTT.

The chain links TRBV29-1 to TRBJ2-5; 9 nucleotides align to TRBD2. Germline-derived CDR1 and CDR2 are SQVTM and ANQGSEA. V shed 6 bases and J 1 base; nucleotides not matched to a gene: 9. The CDR3 sequence is 15 residues long. The CDR3 region is CSVEMLAGFQETQYF. The CDR3 DNA is TGCAGCGTCGAGATGCTAGCGGGATTCCAAGAGACCCAGTACTTC.

A single count supports this clone. This rearrangement joins TRBV27 to TRBJ1-2; D not resolved. The CDR3 has 16 amino acids. V was trimmed by 0 bases and J by 4 bases, leaving 15 bases between them. CDR1 and CDR2 from the germline V gene are MNHEY and SMNVEV (reference sequence). CDR3 amino acids: CASSLSFGGSPYGYTF. CDR3 in DNA: TGTGCCAGCAGTTTATCTTTTGGCGGCAGTCCCTATGGCTACACCTTC.

This clone occurred many times. Other DNA sequences in the sample encode the same CDR3. V gene TRBV28 combines with J gene TRBJ1-5; D might be TRBD1 (6 bases). The CDR3 sequence is 14 residues long. Germline CDR1 is MDHEN and CDR2 is SYDVKM. Trimming pared 6 bases from V and 9 bases from J, leaving 18 bases between. CDR3 bases: TGTGCCAGCAGCGGGACAACGGTAAGCAGGCCCCAGCATTTT. It specifies CASSGTTVSRPQHF.

The V and J genes are TRBV28 and TRBJ1-5, with D unresolved. Looked up from germline, CDR1 is MDHEN and CDR2 is SYDVKM. The CDR3 covers 12 residues. The V end lost 4 bases, the J end lost 12 bases, and 13 bases lay between the germline ends. The CDR3 here is CASSSGPANQHF. DNA of the CDR3: TGTGCCAGCAGTTCCGGACCGGCGAACCAGCATTTT. The variable domain in full, completed from reference TRBV28 and TRBJ1-5, reads DVKVTQSSRYLVKRTGEKVFLECVQDMDHENMFWYRQDPGLGLRLIYFSYDVKMKEKGDIPEGYSVSREKKERFSLILESASTNQTSMYLCASSSGPANQHFGDGTRLSIL.

The chain carries TRBV11-3 and TRBJ2-7, with D perhaps TRBD1 or TRBD2 (6 bases each). This CDR3 has 12 residues. Trimming took 6 bases from V and 6 from J, leaving 12 bases between them. CDR1 SGHNT and CDR2 YENEEA come from the germline V gene. CDR3: CASSHEGGEQYF. In nucleotides, the CDR3 is TGTGCCAGCAGTCATGAGGGGGGCGAGCAGTACTTC.

The rearrangement uses TRBV9 and TRBJ2-5; D unclear. Germline CDR1 and CDR2: SGDLS and YYNGEE. This CDR3 spans 14 amino acids. With 0 bases removed from V and 5 bases from J, the gap between germline ends came to 11 bases. CDR3 sequence: CASSVGTVGETQYF. The CDR3 DNA sequence: TGTGCCAGCAGCGTAGGGACGGTGGGGGAGACCCAGTACTTC.

J is TRBJ1-1 and V is TRBV6-5; D is undetermined. CDR1 and CDR2 from the germline V gene are MNHEY and SVGAGI. V gave up 2 bases and J gave up 1 base, with 8 bases separating them. CDR3 length: 14 amino acids. CDR3 nucleotide sequence: TGTGCCAGCAGTTACGACCCTTCGAACACTGAAGCTTTCTTT. This sequence encodes CASSYDPSNTEAFF.